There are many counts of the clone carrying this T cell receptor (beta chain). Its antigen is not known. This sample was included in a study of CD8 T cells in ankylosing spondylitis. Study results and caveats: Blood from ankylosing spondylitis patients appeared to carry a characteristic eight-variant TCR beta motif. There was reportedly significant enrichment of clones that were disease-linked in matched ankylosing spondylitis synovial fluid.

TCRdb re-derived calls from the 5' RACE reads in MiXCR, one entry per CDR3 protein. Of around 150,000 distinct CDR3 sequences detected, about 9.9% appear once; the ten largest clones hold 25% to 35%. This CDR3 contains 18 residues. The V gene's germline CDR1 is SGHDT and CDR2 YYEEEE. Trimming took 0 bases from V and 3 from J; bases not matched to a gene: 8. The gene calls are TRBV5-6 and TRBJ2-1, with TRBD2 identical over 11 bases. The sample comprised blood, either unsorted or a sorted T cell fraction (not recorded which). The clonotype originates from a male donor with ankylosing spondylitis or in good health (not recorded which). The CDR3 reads CASSLGTSGSFLYNEQFF. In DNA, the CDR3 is TGTGCCAGCAGCTTGGGTACTAGCGGGAGTTTTCTCTACAATGAGCAGTTCTTC.